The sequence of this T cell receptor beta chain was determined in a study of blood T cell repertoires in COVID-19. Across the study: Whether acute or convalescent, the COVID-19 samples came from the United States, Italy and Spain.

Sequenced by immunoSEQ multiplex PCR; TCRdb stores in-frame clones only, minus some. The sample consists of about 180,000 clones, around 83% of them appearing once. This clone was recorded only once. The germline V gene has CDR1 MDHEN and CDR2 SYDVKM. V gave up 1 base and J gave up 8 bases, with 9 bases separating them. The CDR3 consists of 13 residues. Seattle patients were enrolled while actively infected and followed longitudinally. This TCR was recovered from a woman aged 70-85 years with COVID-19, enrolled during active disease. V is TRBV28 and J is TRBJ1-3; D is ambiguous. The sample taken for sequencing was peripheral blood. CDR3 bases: TGTGCCAGCAGTTTATCCTTCCGGGACACCATATATTTT. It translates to CASSLSFRDTIYF.